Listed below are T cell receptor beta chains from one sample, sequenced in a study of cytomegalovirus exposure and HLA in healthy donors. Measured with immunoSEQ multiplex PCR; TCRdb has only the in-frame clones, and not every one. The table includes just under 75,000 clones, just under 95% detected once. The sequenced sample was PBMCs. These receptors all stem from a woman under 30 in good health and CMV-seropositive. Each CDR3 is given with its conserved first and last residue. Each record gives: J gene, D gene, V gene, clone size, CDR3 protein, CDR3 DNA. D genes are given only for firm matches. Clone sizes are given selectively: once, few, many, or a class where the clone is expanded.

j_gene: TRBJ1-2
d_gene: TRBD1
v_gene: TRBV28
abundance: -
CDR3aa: CASSILGQAGGYTF
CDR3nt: TGTGCCAGCAGCATTCTTGGACAGGCGGGTGGCTACACCTTC

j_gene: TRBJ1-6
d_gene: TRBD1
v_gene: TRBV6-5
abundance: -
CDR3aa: CASSSQGARNSPLHF
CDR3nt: TGTGCCAGCAGTTCCCAGGGGGCAAGAAATTCACCCCTCCACTTT

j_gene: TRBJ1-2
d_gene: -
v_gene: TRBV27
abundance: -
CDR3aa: CASSSRGLLYGYTF
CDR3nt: TGTGCCAGCAGTTCTAGAGGCCTCCTCTATGGCTACACCTTC

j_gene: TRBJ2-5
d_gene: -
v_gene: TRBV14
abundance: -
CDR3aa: CASSQVRGLGETQYF
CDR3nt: TGTGCCAGCAGCCAAGTGAGAGGGCTGGGAGAGACCCAGTACTTC

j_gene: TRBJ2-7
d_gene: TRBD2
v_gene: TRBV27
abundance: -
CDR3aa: CASSSGTSAYEQYF
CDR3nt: TGTGCCAGCAGTAGCGGGACTAGCGCCTACGAGCAGTACTTC

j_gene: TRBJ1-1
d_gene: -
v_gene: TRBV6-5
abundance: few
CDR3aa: CASSYSGGGAFF
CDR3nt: TGTGCCAGCAGTTACTCCGGGGGAGGAGCTTTCTTT

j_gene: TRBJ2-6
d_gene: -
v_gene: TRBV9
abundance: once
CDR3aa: CASSPQTGANVLTF
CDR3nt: TGTGCCAGCAGCCCCCAGACTGGGGCCAACGTCCTGACTTTC

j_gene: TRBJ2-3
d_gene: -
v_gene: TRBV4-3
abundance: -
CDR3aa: CASSHRGGAGTTDTQYF
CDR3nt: TGCGCCAGCAGCCACCGTGGCGGGGCAGGGACCACAGATACGCAGTATTTT

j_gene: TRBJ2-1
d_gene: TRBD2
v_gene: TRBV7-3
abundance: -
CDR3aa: CASSPGLAASNEQFF
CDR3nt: TGTGCCAGCAGCCCCGGACTAGCGGCGAGCAATGAGCAGTTCTTC

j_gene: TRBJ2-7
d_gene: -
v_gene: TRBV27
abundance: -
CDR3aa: CASSFYGDYEQYF
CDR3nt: TGTGCCAGCAGTTTTTACGGAGACTACGAGCAGTACTTC

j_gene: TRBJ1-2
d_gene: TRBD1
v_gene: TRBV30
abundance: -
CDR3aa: CAWGRTGGGYGYTF
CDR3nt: TGTGCCTGGGGAAGGACAGGGGGCGGCTATGGCTACACCTTC

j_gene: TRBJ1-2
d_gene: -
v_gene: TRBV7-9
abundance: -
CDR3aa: CASSSARGYTF
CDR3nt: TGTGCCAGCAGCTCCGCTCGGGGCTACACCTTC

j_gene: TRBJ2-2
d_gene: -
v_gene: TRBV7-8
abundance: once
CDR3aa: CASSITGTSGELFF
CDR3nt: TGTGCCAGCAGCATAACCGGGACATCCGGGGAGCTGTTTTTT

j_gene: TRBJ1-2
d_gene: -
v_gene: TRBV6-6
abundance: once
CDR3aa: CASVPGHTYGYTF
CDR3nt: TGTGCCAGCGTCCCGGGACACACCTATGGCTACACCTTC

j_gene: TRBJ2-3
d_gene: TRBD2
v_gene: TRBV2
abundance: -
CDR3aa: CASRTSGGDTQYF
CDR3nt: TGTGCCAGCAGGACTAGCGGTGGAGATACGCAGTATTTT

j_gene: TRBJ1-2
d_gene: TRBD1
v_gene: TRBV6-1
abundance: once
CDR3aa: CASSTGTGFGYTF
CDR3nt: TGTGCCAGCAGTACCGGGACAGGGTTTGGCTACACCTTC

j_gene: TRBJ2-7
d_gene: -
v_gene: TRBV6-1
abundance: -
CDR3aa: CAASWQDTYEQYF
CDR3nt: TGTGCGGCGTCCTGGCAGGATACCTACGAGCAGTACTTC

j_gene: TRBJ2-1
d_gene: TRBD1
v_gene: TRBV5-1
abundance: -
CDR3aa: CASSLGRIEGAESSYNEQFF
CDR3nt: TGCGCCAGCAGCTTGGGCCGGATCGAGGGGGCTGAGAGCTCCTACAATGAGCAGTTCTTC

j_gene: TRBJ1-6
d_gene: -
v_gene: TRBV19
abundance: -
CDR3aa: CASSASTGLSSPLHF
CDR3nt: TGTGCCAGTAGTGCCTCGACAGGCCTAAGTTCACCCCTCCACTTT

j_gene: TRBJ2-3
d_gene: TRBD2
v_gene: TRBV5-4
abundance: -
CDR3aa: CASSDTLAGAGDTQYF
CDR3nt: TGTGCCAGCAGCGATACCCTAGCGGGGGCAGGCGATACGCAGTATTTT

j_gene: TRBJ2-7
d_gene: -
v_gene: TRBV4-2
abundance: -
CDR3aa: CASSRTLTGAYEQYF
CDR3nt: TGTGCCAGCAGCCGCACTTTGACAGGCGCCTACGAGCAGTACTTC

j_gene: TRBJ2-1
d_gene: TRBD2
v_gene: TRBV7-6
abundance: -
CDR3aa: CASSSTTGLAGFNEQFF
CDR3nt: TGTGCCAGCAGCTCAACTACGGGACTAGCGGGATTTAATGAGCAGTTCTTC

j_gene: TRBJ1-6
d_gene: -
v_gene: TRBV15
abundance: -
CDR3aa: CATSRDMWGQPNSPLHF
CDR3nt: TGTGCCACCAGCAGAGATATGTGGGGACAACCAAATTCACCCCTCCACTTT

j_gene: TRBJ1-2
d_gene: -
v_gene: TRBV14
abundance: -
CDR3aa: CASSQGGFYGYTF
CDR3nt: TGTGCCAGCAGCCAAGGAGGCTTCTATGGCTACACCTTC

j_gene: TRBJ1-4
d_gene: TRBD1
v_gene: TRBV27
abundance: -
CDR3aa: CASSLDPVDRVGEKLFF
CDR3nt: TGTGCCAGCAGTTTGGATCCGGTAGACAGGGTTGGGGAAAAACTGTTTTTT

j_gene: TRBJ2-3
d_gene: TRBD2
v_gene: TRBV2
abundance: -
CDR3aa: CASKIGRGGQTQYF
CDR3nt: TGTGCCAGCAAAATTGGGCGGGGGGGGCAGACGCAGTATTTT

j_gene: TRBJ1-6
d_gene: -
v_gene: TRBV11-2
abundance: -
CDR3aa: CASSRTGNNSPLHF
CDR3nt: TGTGCCAGCAGTAGGACGGGAAATAATTCACCCCTCCACTTT

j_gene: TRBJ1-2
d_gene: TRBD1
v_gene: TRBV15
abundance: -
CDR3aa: CATSRDLMTGRRYGYTF
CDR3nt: TGTGCCACCAGCAGAGATCTTATGACAGGGAGACGCTATGGCTACACCTTC

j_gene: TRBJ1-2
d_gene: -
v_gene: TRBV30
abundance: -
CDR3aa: CAWKDSQLYNYGYTF
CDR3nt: TGTGCCTGGAAGGACAGCCAACTCTATAACTATGGCTACACCTTC

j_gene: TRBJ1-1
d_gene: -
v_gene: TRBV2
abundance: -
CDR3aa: CASSEALTAAFF
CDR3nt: TGTGCCAGCAGTGAAGCGCTGACAGCGGCTTTCTTT

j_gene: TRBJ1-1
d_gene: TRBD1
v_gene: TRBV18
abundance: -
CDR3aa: CASSPPPRQGFTEAFF
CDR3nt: TGTGCCAGCTCCCCACCCCCTAGACAGGGGTTTACTGAAGCTTTCTTT

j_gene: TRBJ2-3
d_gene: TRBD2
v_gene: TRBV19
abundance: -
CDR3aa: CASRTGLAGSTDTQYF
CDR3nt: TGTGCCAGTAGGACGGGACTAGCGGGAAGCACAGATACGCAGTATTTT

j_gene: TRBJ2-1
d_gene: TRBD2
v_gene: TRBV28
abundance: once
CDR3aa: CASSALAGGSPIYNEQFF
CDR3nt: TGTGCCAGCAGTGCACTAGCGGGAGGGAGCCCTATTTACAATGAGCAGTTCTTC

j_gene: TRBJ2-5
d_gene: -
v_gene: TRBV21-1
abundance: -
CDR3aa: CASSPLAETQYF
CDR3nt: TGTGCCAGCAGCCCCCTAGCGGAGACCCAGTACTTC

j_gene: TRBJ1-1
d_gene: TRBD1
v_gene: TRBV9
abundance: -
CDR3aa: CASSGGTGLNTEAFF
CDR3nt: TGTGCCAGCAGCGGAGGGACAGGGCTGAACACTGAAGCTTTCTTT

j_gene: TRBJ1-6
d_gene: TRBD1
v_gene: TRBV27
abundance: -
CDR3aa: CASSITGAGSPLHF
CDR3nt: TGTGCCAGCAGTATTACAGGGGCCGGCTCACCCCTCCACTTT

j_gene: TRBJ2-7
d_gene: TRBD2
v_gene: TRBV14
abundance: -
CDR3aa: CASSPIGLADSSYEQYF
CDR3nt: TGTGCCAGCAGCCCTATTGGACTAGCGGATAGCTCCTACGAGCAGTACTTC

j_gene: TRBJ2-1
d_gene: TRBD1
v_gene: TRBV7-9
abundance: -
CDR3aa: CASSLGYGQGYNEQFF
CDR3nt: TGTGCCAGCAGCTTAGGTTATGGACAGGGCTACAATGAGCAGTTCTTC

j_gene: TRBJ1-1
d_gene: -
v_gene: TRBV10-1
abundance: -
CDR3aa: CASSAQRNTEAFF
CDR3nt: TGCGCCAGCAGCGCACAGAGGAACACTGAAGCTTTCTTT

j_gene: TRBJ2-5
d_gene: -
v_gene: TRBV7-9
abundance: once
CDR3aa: CASSFGEAYQETQYF
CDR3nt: TGTGCCAGCAGCTTCGGGGAAGCGTACCAAGAGACCCAGTACTTC

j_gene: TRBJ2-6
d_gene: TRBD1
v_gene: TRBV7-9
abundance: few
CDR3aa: CASSQTGAGANVLTF
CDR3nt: TGTGCCAGCAGCCAAACAGGGGCTGGGGCCAACGTCCTGACTTTC

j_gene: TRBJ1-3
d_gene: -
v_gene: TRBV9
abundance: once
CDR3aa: CASSAGGLGSGNTIYF
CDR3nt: TGTGCCAGCAGCGCGGGGGGTTTGGGCTCTGGAAACACCATATATTTT

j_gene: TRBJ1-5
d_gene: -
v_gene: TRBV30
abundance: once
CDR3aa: CAWSGEGVSRNQPQHF
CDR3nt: TGTGCCTGGAGTGGAGAAGGGGTGTCTCGCAATCAGCCCCAGCATTTT

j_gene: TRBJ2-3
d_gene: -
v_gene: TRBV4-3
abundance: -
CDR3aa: CASSQDPQGRDTQYF
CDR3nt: TGCGCCAGCAGCCAAGATCCGCAGGGTCGAGATACGCAGTATTTT

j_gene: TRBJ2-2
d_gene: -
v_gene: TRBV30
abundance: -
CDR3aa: CAWSYGFPGELFF
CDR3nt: TGTGCCTGGAGTTACGGGTTTCCCGGGGAGCTGTTTTTT

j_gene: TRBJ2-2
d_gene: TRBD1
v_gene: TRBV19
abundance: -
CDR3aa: CARTRPARDRVIGDTGELFF
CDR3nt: TGTGCCAGGACTAGACCCGCCCGGGACAGGGTAATTGGGGACACCGGGGAGCTGTTTTTT

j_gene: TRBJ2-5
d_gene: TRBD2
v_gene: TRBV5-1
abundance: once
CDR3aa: CASRSGGGRQETQYF
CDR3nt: TGCGCCAGCAGGTCTGGCGGGGGGCGCCAAGAGACCCAGTACTTC

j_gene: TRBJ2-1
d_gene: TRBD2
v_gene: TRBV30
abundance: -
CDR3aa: CAWIKAGAHEQFF
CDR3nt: TGTGCCTGGATTAAGGCGGGAGCTCATGAGCAGTTCTTC